These T cell receptor beta chains were read from a single sample in a study of T-cell reconstitution after alpha-beta-depleted transplantation in children. TCRdb analysed the PCR reads with MiXCR anew, one entry per CDR3 protein. The sample includes about 110,000 distinct CDR3 sequences, 10% of them seen just once. Sequencing was performed on PBMCs from the stem cell graft donor, taken from the stem cell graft. The source of these receptors is a human donor who donated a stem cell graft to a child with acute lymphoblastic leukemia. CDR3s include the opening cysteine and the closing phenylalanine or tryptophan. A D gene is named only where the DNA matches it firmly. Clone size is given as how often the clone was seen (once, few, many) or a class if it is expanded.

cdr3_nt	cdr3_aa	v_call	j_call	d_call	cdr3_length	clone_size
TGTGCCAGCAGCTCCGGGACTGGCGGGTACCGGGAGACCCAGTACTTC	CASSSGTGGYRETQYF	TRBV7-3	TRBJ2-5	NA	16	few
TGTGCCAGCAGTTTCAGGGCTAATACGCAGTATTTT	CASSFRANTQYF	TRBV28	TRBJ2-3	NA	12	many
TGCGCCAGCAGCCTACAGACAGGGTCTTCCTACGAGCAGTACTTC	CASSLQTGSSYEQYF	TRBV5-1	TRBJ2-7	TRBD1	15	many
TGTGCCAGCAGCCTCACCCGTGGAGGGTTCGAGACCCAGTACTTC	CASSLTRGGFETQYF	TRBV12-3/TRBV12-4	TRBJ2-5	NA	15	many
TGTGCCAGCAGCTTAGTAGGCCTAGCGGGGGGCGCCTCCTACGAGCAGTACTTC	CASSLVGLAGGASYEQYF	TRBV11-2	TRBJ2-7	TRBD2	18	many
TGTGCCAGCAGCCTGGGGGACATTTACAATGAGCAGTTCTTC	CASSLGDIYNEQFF	TRBV7-2	TRBJ2-1	NA	14	many
TGTGCCAGCAGTTCCCGGCGTGACATTAGCACAGATACGCAGTATTTT	CASSSRRDISTDTQYF	TRBV12-3/TRBV12-4	TRBJ2-3	NA	16	few
TGTGCCAGCAGCCCCAACACAGATACGCAGTATTTT	CASSPNTDTQYF	TRBV7-8	TRBJ2-3	NA	12	many
TGTGCCAGCAGCGCGGGGGGGACACGTTCCTACGAGCAGTACTTC	CASSAGGTRSYEQYF	TRBV9	TRBJ2-7	TRBD2	15	many
TGTGCCATCAGTGAGTCGTGGACTGAAGCTTTCTTT	CAISESWTEAFF	TRBV10-3	TRBJ1-1	NA	12	many
TGTGCCAGCAGTTTTATCCACAGGGGGCGCACCCAAGTAAGGCAGCCCCAGCATTTT	CASSFIHRGRTQVRQPQHF	TRBV6-2/TRBV6-3	TRBJ1-5	TRBD1	19	many
TGTGCCAGCAGCCAGACTAGAATCTACGAGCAGTACTTC	CASSQTRIYEQYF	TRBV7-2	TRBJ2-7	NA	13	many
TGCGCCAGCAGCCAAGAAGGTGGGGTAACCTACGAGCAGTACTTC	CASSQEGGVTYEQYF	TRBV4-3	TRBJ2-7	NA	15	many
TGCAGTGCTACTCCGGGACTAGCGGGGTACAATGAGCAGTTCTTC	CSATPGLAGYNEQFF	TRBV20-1	TRBJ2-1	TRBD2	15	many
TGTGCCAGCAGCTACGGGGGAGCGGCAGATACGCAGTATTTT	CASSYGGAADTQYF	TRBV7-2	TRBJ2-3	NA	14	few
TGCAGTGCTAGAGATTCCGGGGGGGCCCGGCGCTACAATGAGCAGTTCTTC	CSARDSGGARRYNEQFF	TRBV20-1	TRBJ2-1	TRBD2	17	many
TGTGCCAGCCTGGACAGGTCCTCTGGAAACACCATATATTTT	CASLDRSSGNTIYF	TRBV7-9	TRBJ1-3	TRBD1	14	many
TGTGCCATCAGTGGTCCCGGAGCCTACGAGCAGTACTTC	CAISGPGAYEQYF	TRBV10-3	TRBJ2-7	NA	13	many
TGTGCCAGCAGCCCGGGACAGGGGGTTTCCTACGAGCAGTACTTC	CASSPGQGVSYEQYF	TRBV7-6	TRBJ2-7	TRBD1	15	many
TGTGCCAGCAGCCCGTCGGTTAGCGGGAGTTACAATGAGCAGTTCTTC	CASSPSVSGSYNEQFF	TRBV7-9	TRBJ2-1	TRBD2	16	many
TGTGCCTGGATTCCGGGAAAGCTCTATGGCTACACCTTC	CAWIPGKLYGYTF	TRBV30	TRBJ1-2	NA	13	few
TGTGCCAGCAGCCCCCGGCTAGGACTGGGTCCTTACAATGAGCAGTTCTTC	CASSPRLGLGPYNEQFF	TRBV9	TRBJ2-1	NA	17	many
TGTGCCAGCAGTGCGGAGACACGGAACACTGAAGCTTTCTTT	CASSAETRNTEAFF	TRBV6-1	TRBJ1-1	NA	14	many
TGTGCCAGCAGTTACATCGTTAGCGGCGTGACCTTATACAATGAGCAGTTCTTC	CASSYIVSGVTLYNEQFF	TRBV6-2/TRBV6-3	TRBJ2-1	NA	18	many
TGCGCCAGCAGCTCTGCCCGGGGCTTGGATACGCAGTATTTT	CASSSARGLDTQYF	TRBV5-1	TRBJ2-3	NA	14	many
TGTGCCAGCAGTTACGGGGACAACACTGAAGCTTTCTTT	CASSYGDNTEAFF	TRBV6-5	TRBJ1-1	NA	13	many
TGCAGTGCTCCCCATAAGATCTACGAGCAGTACTTC	CSAPHKIYEQYF	TRBV20-1	TRBJ2-7	NA	12	many
TGTGCCAGCAGTCTGTATGGACATCCCTACGAGCAGTACTTC	CASSLYGHPYEQYF	TRBV5-8	TRBJ2-7	NA	14	few
TGTGCCAGCAGTTTACAACGGAGTAATGAAAAACTGTTTTTT	CASSLQRSNEKLFF	TRBV12-3/TRBV12-4	TRBJ1-4	NA	14	many
TGTGCCAGCAGCGTAGCGGCGACAGGTCTTTCTTATGGCTACACCTTC	CASSVAATGLSYGYTF	TRBV9	TRBJ1-2	NA	16	many
TGTGCCGTGGTAGGGGTAAACGACGAGCAGTACTTC	CAVVGVNDEQYF	TRBV27	TRBJ2-7	NA	12	many
TGTGCCAGCAGTTTAGGGGGACTAGCCAAAAACATTCAGTACTTC	CASSLGGLAKNIQYF	TRBV27	TRBJ2-4	NA	15	many
TGCAGCGCTCACAGGGGGCGTGGGACTGAAGCTTTCTTT	CSAHRGRGTEAFF	TRBV29-1	TRBJ1-1	TRBD1	13	many
TGTGCCAGCAGCCGGACCAGTTTCTCGAGCTCCTACAATGAGCAGTTCTTC	CASSRTSFSSSYNEQFF	TRBV12-3/TRBV12-4	TRBJ2-1	NA	17	many
TGCAGCGTTGACTCGACAGGGACGGCTGGGGCCAACGTCCTGACTTTC	CSVDSTGTAGANVLTF	TRBV29-1	TRBJ2-6	TRBD1	16	many
TGTGCCAGCAGCCTACGGGACGGTGGGAACACTGAAGCTTTCTTT	CASSLRDGGNTEAFF	TRBV7-9	TRBJ1-1	NA	15	many
TGTGCCAGCAGCTCTCCCCGGGGGCAAGTCCCAGGGGCCAACGTCCTGACTTTC	CASSSPRGQVPGANVLTF	TRBV11-1	TRBJ2-6	NA	18	many